The rows below give T cell receptor beta chains drawn from one sample of a study of regulatory T cells in long-lasting Graves disease. Via MiXCR, TCRdb re-called the multiplex PCR reads, giving one row per CDR3 protein. The data show approximately 350,000 distinct CDR3 sequences, roughly 12% seen once. The data were also submitted as part of a second study, on T cells in Graves' hyperthyroidism and ophthalmopathy.

Source: peripheral blood mononuclear cells (PBMCs), taken at new diagnosis, from a patient treated with antithyroid drugs. All receptors come from a woman under 30 with Graves disease. Each CDR3 is given with its conserved first and last residue. D genes are given only for firm matches. A clone size is listed for some rows: how often the clone was seen (once, few, many), or a class if it is expanded.

size	length	V	J	D	CDR3	DNA
few	13	TRBV20-1	TRBJ1-5	.	CSARIQEAQPQHF	TGCAGTGCTAGAATACAGGAAGCCCAGCCCCAGCATTTT
few	13	TRBV7-2	TRBJ2-4	.	CASSLGVENIQYF	TGTGCCAGCAGCTTAGGTGTGGAAAACATTCAGTACTTC
many	14	TRBV20-1	TRBJ2-5	.	CSARDYTARWTQYF	TGCAGTGCTAGAGATTATACAGCGCGTTGGACCCAGTACTTC
many	17	TRBV9	TRBJ2-7	TRBD2	CASSPHPRTSWGYEQYF	TGTGCCAGCAGCCCCCATCCCAGGACTAGCTGGGGCTACGAGCAGTACTTC
.	15	TRBV12-3/TRBV12-4	TRBJ1-5	.	CASSLGRGVRQPQHF	TGTGCCAGCAGTTTGGGACGAGGGGTTCGTCAGCCCCAGCATTTT
many	15	TRBV3-1	TRBJ2-3	.	CASSQEGRGTDTQYF	TGTGCCAGCAGCCAAGAGGGGCGGGGCACAGATACGCAGTATTTT
few	16	TRBV25-1	TRBJ2-2	TRBD2	CASISARGGATGELFF	TGTGCCAGCATCTCTGCACGCGGGGGGGCCACCGGGGAGCTGTTTTTT
.	13	TRBV7-9	TRBJ2-1	.	CASGLLDFNEQFF	TGTGCCAGCGGCTTACTTGACTTCAATGAGCAGTTCTTC
many	16	TRBV7-2	TRBJ2-5	.	CASSLGGFQYQETQYF	TGTGCCAGCAGCTTGGGGGGCTTCCAGTACCAAGAGACCCAGTACTTC
few	14	TRBV12-3/TRBV12-4	TRBJ1-1	.	CASSLKFRNTEAFF	TGTGCCAGCAGTTTAAAGTTCAGGAACACTGAAGCTTTCTTT
many	15	TRBV12-3/TRBV12-4	TRBJ2-1	.	CASSLGGNLYNEQFF	TGTGCCAGCAGCCTCGGGGGAAACCTATACAATGAGCAGTTCTTC
many	14	TRBV2	TRBJ1-1	.	CASSSHRVNTEAFF	TGTGCCAGCAGCTCACACAGAGTGAACACTGAAGCTTTCTTT
.	14	TRBV27	TRBJ2-7	.	CASQTPGPIYEQYF	TGTGCCAGTCAAACCCCAGGCCCGATCTACGAGCAGTACTTC
many	16	TRBV3-1	TRBJ1-1	.	CASSPGTPEIGTEAFF	TGTGCCAGCAGCCCAGGGACTCCCGAAATTGGCACTGAAGCTTTCTTT
many	14	TRBV12-3/TRBV12-4	TRBJ2-2	.	CASSLTGEGGELFF	TGTGCCAGCAGTTTAACGGGGGAAGGCGGGGAGCTGTTTTTT
many	16	TRBV5-6	TRBJ2-7	.	CASSLGGNGLGGEQYF	TGTGCCAGCAGCTTGGGCGGGAACGGTCTAGGGGGCGAGCAGTACTTC
.	14	TRBV29-1	TRBJ2-7	TRBD1	CSVAGPGGTYEQYF	TGCAGCGTGGCGGGTCCAGGGGGAACCTACGAGCAGTACTTC
few	17	TRBV19	TRBJ2-1	.	CASRDGGARNFYNEQFF	TGTGCCAGCCGCGATGGTGGGGCTAGGAACTTCTACAATGAGCAGTTCTTC
many	14	TRBV7-9	TRBJ2-7	TRBD2	CASSTSGTAYEQYF	TGTGCCAGCAGCACGAGCGGGACTGCCTACGAGCAGTACTTC
.	17	TRBV6-1	TRBJ2-1	.	CASSGASKGGPYNEQFF	TGTGCCAGCAGTGGGGCCAGTAAGGGGGGCCCCTACAATGAGCAGTTCTTC
.	15	TRBV28	TRBJ1-3	.	CASSSLEGAGNTIYF	TGTGCCAGCAGCTCCCTCGAAGGAGCAGGAAACACCATATATTTT
many	14	TRBV12-3/TRBV12-4	TRBJ2-7	TRBD1	CASSSDRGSYEQYF	TGTGCCAGCAGCTCGGACAGGGGGTCCTACGAGCAGTACTTC
.	19	TRBV12-3/TRBV12-4	TRBJ2-1	TRBD2	CASSPTRLAGGQYYNEQFF	TGTGCCAGCAGTCCCACCCGACTAGCGGGAGGCCAATACTACAATGAGCAGTTCTTC
many	14	TRBV30	TRBJ1-1	.	CAWSAGTLKPEAFF	TGTGCCTGGAGTGCCGGGACACTTAAACCTGAAGCTTTCTTT
many	15	TRBV7-9	TRBJ2-3	.	CASSFGSHTTDTQYF	TGTGCCAGCAGCTTCGGTAGCCATACCACAGATACGCAGTATTTT
many	15	TRBV7-9	TRBJ2-1	TRBD2	CASSLSGGAGDEQFF	TGTGCCAGCAGCCTTAGCGGGGGGGCCGGGGATGAGCAGTTCTTC
.	15	TRBV4-1	TRBJ1-2	.	CASSQAISRRDGYTF	TGCGCCAGCAGCCAAGCGATCAGCCGCCGAGATGGCTACACCTTC
.	13	TRBV30	TRBJ2-3	TRBD2	CAWSVGGGDTQYF	TGTGCCTGGAGTGTTGGGGGGGGGGATACGCAGTATTTT